The sequence of this TCR beta chain was determined in a study of control samples from healthy donors and cancer patients. TCRdb's table, derived via immunoSEQ multiplex PCR, lists solely in-frame clones and lacks some. The sample includes 100,000 to 150,000 clones, around 86% of them seen just once. CDR1 is ENHRY and CDR2 is SYGVKD in the germline V gene. The CDR3 is 15 amino acids. Trimming took 5 bases from V and 1 from J; bases not matched to a gene: 2. The V call is TRBV10-3, the J call TRBJ2-2, with 9 positions matching TRBD1. Sequencing used blood. This receptor was identified in a man between 40 and 49 years old in good health. Here the CDR3 DNA reads TGTGCCATCAGTCCGGGACAGGGGAACACCGGGGAGCTGTTTTTT. Encoded protein: CAISPGQGNTGELFF.